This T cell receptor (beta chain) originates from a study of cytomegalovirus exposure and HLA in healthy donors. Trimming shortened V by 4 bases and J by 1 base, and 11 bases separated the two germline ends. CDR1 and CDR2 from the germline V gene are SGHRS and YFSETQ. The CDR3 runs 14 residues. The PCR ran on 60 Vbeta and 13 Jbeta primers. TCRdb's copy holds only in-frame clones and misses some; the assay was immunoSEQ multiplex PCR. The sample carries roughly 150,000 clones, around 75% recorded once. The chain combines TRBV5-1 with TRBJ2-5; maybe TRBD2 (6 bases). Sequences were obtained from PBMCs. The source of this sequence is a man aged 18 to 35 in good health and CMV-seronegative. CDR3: CASSIGLTQETQYF. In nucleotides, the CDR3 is TGCGCCAGCAGCATCGGACTAACCCAAGAGACCCAGTACTTC. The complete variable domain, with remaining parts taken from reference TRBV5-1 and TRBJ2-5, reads KAGVTQTPRYLIKTRGQQVTLSCSPISGHRSVSWYQQTPGQGLQFLFEYFSETQRNKGNFPGRFSGRQFSNSRSEMNVSTLELGDSALYLCASSIGLTQETQYFGPGTRLLVL.